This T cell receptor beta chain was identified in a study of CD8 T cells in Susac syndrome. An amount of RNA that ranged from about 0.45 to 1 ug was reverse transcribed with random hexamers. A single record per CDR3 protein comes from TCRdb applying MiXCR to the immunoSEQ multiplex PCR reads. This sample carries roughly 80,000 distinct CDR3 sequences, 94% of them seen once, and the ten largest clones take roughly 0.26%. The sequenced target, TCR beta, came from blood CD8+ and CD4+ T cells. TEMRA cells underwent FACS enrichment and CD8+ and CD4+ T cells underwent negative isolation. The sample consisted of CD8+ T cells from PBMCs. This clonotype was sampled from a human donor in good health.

CDR3 nucleotide sequence: TGTGCCACCAGTGATTCCCCCCTGACAGGGAGGACTGAAGCTTTCTTT. Translating gives CATSDSPLTGRTEAFF. V is TRBV24-1 and J is TRBJ1-1; 7 bases line up with TRBD1. Trimming took 2 bases from V and 5 from J; bases not matched to a gene: 10. Germline values: CDR1 KGHDR, CDR2 SFDVKD. This CDR3 is 16 amino acids long.